This T cell receptor beta chain was identified in a study of regulatory T cells in long-lasting Graves disease. At least ten counts were recorded for this clonotype. Documented time point: newly diagnosed GD, antithyroid drugs for less than 3 months. From RNA extracted from PBMCs, the TCR library was made. Arm-PCR of CDR3 regions and iRepertoire HTBI primers were the basis on which TCR beta libraries were built. TCRdb reanalysed the multiplex PCR reads using MiXCR and keeps one entry per CDR3 protein. In the table there are 200,000 to 250,000 distinct CDR3 sequences, around 18% of which are singletons. V shed 9 bases and J 8 bases; nucleotides not matched to a gene: 18. Germline CDR1 reads SGHKS; CDR2 reads YYEKEE (reference sequence). The CDR3 covers 17 residues.

The specimen comprised peripheral blood mononuclear cells (PBMCs), sampled at new diagnosis, from a patient treated with antithyroid drugs. The chain recombines TRBV5-5 with TRBJ2-1, with TRBD2 matching over 12 bases. This clonotype was obtained from a female donor with Graves disease. The CDR3: CATNLAATSGSSDEQFF. DNA for the CDR3: TGTGCCACTAACCTGGCCGCGACTAGCGGGAGTAGCGATGAGCAGTTCTTC.